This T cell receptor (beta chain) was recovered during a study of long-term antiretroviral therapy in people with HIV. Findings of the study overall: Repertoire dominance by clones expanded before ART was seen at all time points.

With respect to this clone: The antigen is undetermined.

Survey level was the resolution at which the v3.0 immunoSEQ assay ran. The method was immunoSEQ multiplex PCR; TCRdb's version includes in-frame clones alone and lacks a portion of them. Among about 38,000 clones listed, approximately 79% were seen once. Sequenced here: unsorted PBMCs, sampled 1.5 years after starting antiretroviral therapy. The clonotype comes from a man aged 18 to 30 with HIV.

The CDR3 loop reads CASSSTGYYEQYF. CDR3 nucleotide sequence: TGTGCCAGCAGTTCCACAGGGTACTACGAGCAGTACTTC. The rearrangement joins TRBV6-5 to TRBJ2-7; possibly TRBD1 for D (6 bases). With 4 bases removed from V and 3 bases from J, the gap between germline ends came to 10 bases. Germline loops: CDR1 MNHEY, CDR2 SVGAGI. The CDR3 covers 13 residues.